This T cell receptor (beta chain) was sequenced in a study of T-cell memory formation after mild COVID-19. The wider study: Clusters of TCRs were largely donor specific.

The CDR3 contains 16 residues. Germline V CDR1 and CDR2: SGHRS, YFSETQ. Trimming took off 3 bases at V and 6 bases at J, with 21 bases between the two ends. TCRdb called the 5' RACE reads again in MiXCR, with one record for every CDR3 protein. The sample has about 430,000 distinct CDR3 sequences, 20% to 25% seen once. The TCR was taken from an adult woman who had mild COVID-19 (a few samples of this study predate the infection). Cell type and time point are not known. The sequencing input was PBMCs or a T cell subset sorted from them (not recorded which). This chain uses TRBV5-1 with TRBJ1-1; D is ambiguous. CDR3 bases: TGCGCCAGCAGCTCCCGTTCGACGGCTCCCTGGGCTGAAGCTTTCTTT. Translating it yields CASSSRSTAPWAEAFF. Drawing the rest from reference TRBV5-1 and TRBJ1-1, the complete variable domain is KAGVTQTPRYLIKTRGQQVTLSCSPISGHRSVSWYQQTPGQGLQFLFEYFSETQRNKGNFPGRFSGRQFSNSRSEMNVSTLELGDSALYLCASSSRSTAPWAEAFFGQGTRLTVV.